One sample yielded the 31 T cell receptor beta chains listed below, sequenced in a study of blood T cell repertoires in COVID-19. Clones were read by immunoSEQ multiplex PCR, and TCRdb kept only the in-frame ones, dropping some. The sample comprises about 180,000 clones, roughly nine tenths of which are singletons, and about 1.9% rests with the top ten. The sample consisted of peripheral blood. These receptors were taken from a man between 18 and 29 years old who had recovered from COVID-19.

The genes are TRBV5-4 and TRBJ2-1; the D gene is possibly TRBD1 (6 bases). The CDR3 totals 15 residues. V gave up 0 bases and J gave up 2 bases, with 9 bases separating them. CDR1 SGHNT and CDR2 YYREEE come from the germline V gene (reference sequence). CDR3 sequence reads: CASSLEGDTYNEQFF. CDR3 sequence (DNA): TGTGCCAGCAGCTTGGAGGGGGACACCTACAATGAGCAGTTCTTC.

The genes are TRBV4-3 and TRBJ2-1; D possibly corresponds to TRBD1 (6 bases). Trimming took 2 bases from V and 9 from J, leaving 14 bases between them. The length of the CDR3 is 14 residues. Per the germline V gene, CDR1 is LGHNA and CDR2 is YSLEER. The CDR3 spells CASSQLQGVGEQFF. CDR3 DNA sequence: TGCGCCAGCAGCCAACTACAGGGAGTAGGTGAGCAGTTCTTC.

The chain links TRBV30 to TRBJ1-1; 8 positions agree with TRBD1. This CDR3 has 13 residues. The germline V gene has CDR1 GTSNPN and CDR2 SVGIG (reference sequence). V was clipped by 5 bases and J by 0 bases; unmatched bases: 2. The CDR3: CAWGTGMNTEAFF. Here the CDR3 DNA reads TGTGCCTGGGGGACAGGTATGAACACTGAAGCTTTCTTT. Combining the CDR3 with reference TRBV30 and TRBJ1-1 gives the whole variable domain SQTIHQWPATLVQPVGSPLSLECTVEGTSNPNLYWYRQAAGRGLQLLFYSVGIGQISSEVPQNLSASRPQDRQFILSSKKLLLSDSGFYLCAWGTGMNTEAFFGQGTRLTVV.

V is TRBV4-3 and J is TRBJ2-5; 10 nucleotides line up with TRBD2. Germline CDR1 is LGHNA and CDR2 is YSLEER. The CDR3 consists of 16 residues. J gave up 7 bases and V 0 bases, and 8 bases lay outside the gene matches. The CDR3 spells CASSQDRASGGATQYF. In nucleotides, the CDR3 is TGCGCCAGCAGCCAAGATAGGGCTAGCGGGGGAGCGACCCAGTACTTC.

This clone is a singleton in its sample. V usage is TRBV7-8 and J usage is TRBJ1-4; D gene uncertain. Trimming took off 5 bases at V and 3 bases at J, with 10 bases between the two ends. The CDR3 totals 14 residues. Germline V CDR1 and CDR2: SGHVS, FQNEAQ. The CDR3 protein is CASSPERANEKLFF. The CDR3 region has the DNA TGTGCCAGCAGCCCCGAGCGAGCTAATGAAAAACTGTTTTTT.

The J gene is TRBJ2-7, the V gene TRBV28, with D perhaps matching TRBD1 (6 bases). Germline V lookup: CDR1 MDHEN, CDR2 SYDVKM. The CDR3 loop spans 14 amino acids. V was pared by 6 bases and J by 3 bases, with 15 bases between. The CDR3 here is CASSAGTPVYEQYF. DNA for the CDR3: TGTGCCAGCAGCGCCGGGACACCAGTCTACGAGCAGTACTTC.

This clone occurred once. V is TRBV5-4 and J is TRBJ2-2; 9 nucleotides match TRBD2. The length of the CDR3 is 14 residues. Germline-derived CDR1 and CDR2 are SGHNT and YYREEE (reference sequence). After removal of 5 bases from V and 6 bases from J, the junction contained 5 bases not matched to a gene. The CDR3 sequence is CASRYSGSPGELFF. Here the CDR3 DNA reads TGTGCCAGCAGATATAGCGGGAGCCCCGGGGAGCTGTTTTTT. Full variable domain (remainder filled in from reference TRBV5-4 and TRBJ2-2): ETGVTQSPTHLIKTRGQQVTLRCSSQSGHNTVSWYQQALGQGPQFIFQYYREEENGRGNFPPRFSGLQFPNYSSELNVNALELDDSALYLCASRYSGSPGELFFGEGSRLTVL.

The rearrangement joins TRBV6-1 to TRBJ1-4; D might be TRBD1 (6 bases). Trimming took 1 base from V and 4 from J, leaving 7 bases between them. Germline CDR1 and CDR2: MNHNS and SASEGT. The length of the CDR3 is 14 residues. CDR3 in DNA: TGTGCCAGCAGTGAAGACAGGGTTAATGAAAAACTGTTTTTT. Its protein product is CASSEDRVNEKLFF.

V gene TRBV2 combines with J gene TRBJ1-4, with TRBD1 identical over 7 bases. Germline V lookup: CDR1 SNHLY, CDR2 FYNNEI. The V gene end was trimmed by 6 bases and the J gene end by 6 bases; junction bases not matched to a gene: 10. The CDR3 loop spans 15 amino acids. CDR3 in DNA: TGTGCCAGCAGGCATCGGACCACAGGGGATGAAAAACTGTTTTTT. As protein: CASRHRTTGDEKLFF.

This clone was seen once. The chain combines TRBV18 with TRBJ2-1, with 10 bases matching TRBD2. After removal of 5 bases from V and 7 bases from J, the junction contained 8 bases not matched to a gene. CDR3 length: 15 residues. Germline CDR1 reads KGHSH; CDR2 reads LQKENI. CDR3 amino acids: CASSVLAGEINEQFF. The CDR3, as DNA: TGTGCCAGCTCAGTCCTAGCGGGAGAGATTAATGAGCAGTTCTTC. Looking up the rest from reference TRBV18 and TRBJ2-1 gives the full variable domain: NAGVMQNPRHLVRRRGQEARLRCSPMKGHSHVYWYRQLPEEGLKFMVYLQKENIIDESGMPKERFSAEFPKEGPSILRIQQVVRGDSAAYFCASSVLAGEINEQFFGPGTRLTVL.

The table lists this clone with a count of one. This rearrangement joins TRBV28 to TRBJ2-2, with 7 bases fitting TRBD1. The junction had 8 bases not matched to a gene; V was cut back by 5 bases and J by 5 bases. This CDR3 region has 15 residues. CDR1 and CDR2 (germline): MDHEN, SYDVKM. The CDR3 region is CASSRGGSRTGELFF. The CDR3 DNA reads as TGTGCCAGCAGTAGAGGGGGCAGTAGGACCGGGGAGCTGTTTTTT.

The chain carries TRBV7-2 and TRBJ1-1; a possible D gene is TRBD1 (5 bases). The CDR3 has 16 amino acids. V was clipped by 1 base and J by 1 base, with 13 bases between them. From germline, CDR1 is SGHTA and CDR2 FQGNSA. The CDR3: CASSLGRLGPNTEAFF. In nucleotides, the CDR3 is TGTGCCAGCAGCTTAGGGCGGCTGGGGCCGAACACTGAAGCTTTCTTT.

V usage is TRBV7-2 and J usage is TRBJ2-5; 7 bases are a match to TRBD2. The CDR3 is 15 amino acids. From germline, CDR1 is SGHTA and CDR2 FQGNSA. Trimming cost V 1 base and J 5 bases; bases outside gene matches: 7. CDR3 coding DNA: TGTGCCAGCAGCTTAGTCTGGGGGGGAGGGGAGACCCAGTACTTC. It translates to CASSLVWGGGETQYF.

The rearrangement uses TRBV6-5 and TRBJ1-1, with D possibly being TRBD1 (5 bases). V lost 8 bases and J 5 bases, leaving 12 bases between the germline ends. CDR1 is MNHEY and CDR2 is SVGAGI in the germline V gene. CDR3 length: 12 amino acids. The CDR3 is CASQRGGTEAFF. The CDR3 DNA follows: TGTGCCAGCCAGCGGGGGGGGACTGAAGCTTTCTTT.

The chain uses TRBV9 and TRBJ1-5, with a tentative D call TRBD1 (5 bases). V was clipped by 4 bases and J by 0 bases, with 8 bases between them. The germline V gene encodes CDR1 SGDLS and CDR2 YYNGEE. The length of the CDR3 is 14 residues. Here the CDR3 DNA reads TGTGCCAGCAGCCCCGACAGTAGCAATCAGCCCCAGCATTTT. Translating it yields CASSPDSSNQPQHF.

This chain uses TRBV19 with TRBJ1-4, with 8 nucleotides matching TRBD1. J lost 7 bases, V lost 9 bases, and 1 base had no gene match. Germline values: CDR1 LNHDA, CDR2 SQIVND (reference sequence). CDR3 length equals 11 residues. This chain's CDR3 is CASQGAEKLFF. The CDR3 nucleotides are TGTGCCAGCCAGGGGGCTGAAAAACTGTTTTTT.

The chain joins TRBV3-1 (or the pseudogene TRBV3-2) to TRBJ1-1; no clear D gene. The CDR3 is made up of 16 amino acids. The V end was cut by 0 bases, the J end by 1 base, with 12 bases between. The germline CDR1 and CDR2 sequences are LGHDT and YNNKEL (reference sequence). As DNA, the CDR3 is TGTGCCAGCAGCCAAGATTCGTTGAAGAGGAACACTGAAGCTTTCTTT. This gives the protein CASSQDSLKRNTEAFF.

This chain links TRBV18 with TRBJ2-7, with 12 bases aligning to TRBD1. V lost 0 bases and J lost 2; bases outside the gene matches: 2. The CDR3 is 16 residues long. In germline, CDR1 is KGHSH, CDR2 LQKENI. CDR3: CASSPPGQGATYEQYF. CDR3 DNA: TGTGCCAGCTCACCACCGGGACAGGGGGCGACCTACGAGCAGTACTTC.

CDR3 region: CASSLSGTGYGYTF. The DNA for the CDR3 is TGTGCCAGTAGTCTCTCCGGGACAGGGTATGGCTACACCTTC. The V gene is TRBV19, the J gene TRBJ1-2; TRBD1 agrees at 9 bases. Germline V gene data show CDR1 as LNHDA and CDR2 as SQIVND (reference sequence). The CDR3 spans 14 residues. With V trimmed by 5 bases and J by 5 bases, 6 bases remained unmatched.

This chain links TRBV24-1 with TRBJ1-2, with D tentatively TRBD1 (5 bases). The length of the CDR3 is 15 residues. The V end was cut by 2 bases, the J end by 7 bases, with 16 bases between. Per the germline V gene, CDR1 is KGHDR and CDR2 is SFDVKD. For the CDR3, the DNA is TGTGCCACCAGTGATTCCCGGCAGGGACTAATTGGCTACACCTTC. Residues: CATSDSRQGLIGYTF.

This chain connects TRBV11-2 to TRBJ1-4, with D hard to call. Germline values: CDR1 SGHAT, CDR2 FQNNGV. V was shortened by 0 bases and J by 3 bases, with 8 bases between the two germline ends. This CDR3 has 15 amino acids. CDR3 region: CASSLDWRANEKLFF. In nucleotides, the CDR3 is TGTGCCAGCAGCTTAGATTGGCGGGCTAATGAAAAACTGTTTTTT.

The CDR3, as DNA: TGTGCCAGCAGACCAACGGGACAGGGAATATTGTATTTT. Translated: CASRPTGQGILYF. The chain recombines TRBV7-3 with TRBJ2-3; TRBD1 matches at 9 bases. The ends lost 6 bases at V and 14 bases at J; junction bases unmatched: 12. The germline CDR1 and CDR2 sequences are SGHTA and FQGTGA. CDR3 length: 13 residues.

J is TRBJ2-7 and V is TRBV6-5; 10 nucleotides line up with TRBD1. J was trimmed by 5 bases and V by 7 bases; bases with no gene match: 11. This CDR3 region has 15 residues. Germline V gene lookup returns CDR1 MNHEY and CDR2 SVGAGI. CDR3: CASTTGTGVRNEQYF. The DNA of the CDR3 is TGTGCCAGCACGACCGGGACAGGGGTCAGGAACGAGCAGTACTTC.

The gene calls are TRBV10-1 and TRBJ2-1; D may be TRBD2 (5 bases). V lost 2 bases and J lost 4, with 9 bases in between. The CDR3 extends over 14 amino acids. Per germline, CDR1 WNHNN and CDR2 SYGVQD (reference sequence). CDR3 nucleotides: TGCGCCAGCAGTGAGGGACTCCCTTACAATGAGCAGTTCTTC. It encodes CASSEGLPYNEQFF.

The CDR3 sequence is CASSMTGGKAEAFF. CDR3 DNA: TGTGCCAGCAGTATGACAGGGGGCAAGGCTGAAGCTTTCTTT. The chain couples TRBV2 to TRBJ1-1; 10 bases are a match to TRBD1. CDR3 size: 14 residues. Germline V gives CDR1 SNHLY, CDR2 FYNNEI. Trimming at V came to 5 bases and at J to 6 bases, leaving 6 bases not matched to a gene.

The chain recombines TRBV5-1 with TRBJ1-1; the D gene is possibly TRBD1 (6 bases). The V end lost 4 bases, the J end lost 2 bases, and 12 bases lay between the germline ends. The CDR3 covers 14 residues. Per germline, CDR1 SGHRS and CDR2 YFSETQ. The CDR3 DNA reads TGCGCCAGCAGCGATCAGGGGCATAACACTGAAGCTTTCTTT. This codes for CASSDQGHNTEAFF.

As DNA, the CDR3 is TGTGCCATCAGTGCGTCTAGCAAGATTCTTAGGACAGATACGCAGTATTTT. It is translated as CAISASSKILRTDTQYF. The chain recombines TRBV10-3 with TRBJ2-3; D is perhaps TRBD2 (5 bases). Trimming took 4 bases from V and 3 from J, leaving 20 bases between them. Germline V gene sequence: CDR1 ENHRY, CDR2 SYGVKD. The CDR3 length is 17 residues.

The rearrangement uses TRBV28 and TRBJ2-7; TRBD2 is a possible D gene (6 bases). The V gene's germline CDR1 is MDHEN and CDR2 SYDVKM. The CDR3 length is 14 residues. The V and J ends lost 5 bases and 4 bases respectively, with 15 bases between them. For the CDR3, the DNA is TGTGCCAGCAGTACGGTGGGGGGATTGTACGAGCAGTACTTC. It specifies CASSTVGGLYEQYF. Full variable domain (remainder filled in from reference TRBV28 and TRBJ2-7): DVKVTQSSRYLVKRTGEKVFLECVQDMDHENMFWYRQDPGLGLRLIYFSYDVKMKEKGDIPEGYSVSREKKERFSLILESASTNQTSMYLCASSTVGGLYEQYFGPGTRLTVT.

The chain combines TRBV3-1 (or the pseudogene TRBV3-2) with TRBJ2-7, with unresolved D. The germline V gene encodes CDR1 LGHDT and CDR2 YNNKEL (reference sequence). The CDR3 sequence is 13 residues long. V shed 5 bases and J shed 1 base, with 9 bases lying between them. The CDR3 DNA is TGTGCCAGCAGCGCCCTCGCGTCCTACGAGCAGTACTTC. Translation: CASSALASYEQYF.

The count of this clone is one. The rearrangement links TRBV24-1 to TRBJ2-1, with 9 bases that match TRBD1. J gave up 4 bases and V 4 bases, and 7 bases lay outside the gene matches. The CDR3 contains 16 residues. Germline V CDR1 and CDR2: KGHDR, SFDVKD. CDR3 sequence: CATSDPRQGDYNEQFF. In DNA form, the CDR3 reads TGTGCCACCAGTGACCCTCGACAGGGGGATTACAATGAGCAGTTCTTC.

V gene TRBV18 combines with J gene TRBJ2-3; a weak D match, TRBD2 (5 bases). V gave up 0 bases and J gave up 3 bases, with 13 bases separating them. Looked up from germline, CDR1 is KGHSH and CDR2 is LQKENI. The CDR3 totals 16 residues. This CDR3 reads CASSPPGTRTTDTQYF. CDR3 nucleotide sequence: TGTGCCAGCTCACCACCGGGAACTAGGACTACAGATACGCAGTATTTT. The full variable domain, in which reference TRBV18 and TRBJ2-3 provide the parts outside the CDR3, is NAGVMQNPRHLVRRRGQEARLRCSPMKGHSHVYWYRQLPEEGLKFMVYLQKENIIDESGMPKERFSAEFPKEGPSILRIQQVVRGDSAAYFCASSPPGTRTTDTQYFGPGTRLTVL.